This T cell receptor beta chain comes out of a study of cytomegalovirus exposure and HLA in healthy donors. Study-level information: Earlier work reported roughly 120 million unique TCR beta sequences from about 179 million T cells. Study outcomes and limitations: The study labeled around 160 TCR beta chains cytomegalovirus-associated. Based on reports, TCR beta sequences accurately predicted HLA-A and HLA-B alleles for most subjects. Data from an earlier analysis indicated that most TCR beta V segments were productive either about 87% or about 30% of the time.

V was shortened by 4 bases and J by 4 bases, with 20 bases between the two germline ends. The CDR3 has 16 residues. CDR1 is SGHDT, CDR2 YYEEEE, per germline. In the PCR, 60 Vbeta and 13 Jbeta primers were used. Produced via immunoSEQ multiplex PCR; TCRdb's table is partial and in-frame only. This sample has over 130,000 clones, with roughly 74% found just once. With respect to this clone: The antigen is unknown.

The material sequenced was PBMCs. The chain combines TRBV5-6 with TRBJ1-2; the D gene is possibly TRBD1 (6 bases). This receptor was taken from a woman aged 40 to 50 in good health and CMV-seropositive. The CDR3 here is CASSPAQGRGGYGYTF. The CDR3 coding sequence is TGTGCCAGCAGCCCCGCACAGGGAAGAGGAGGCTATGGCTACACCTTC.